The rows below give T cell receptor beta chains drawn from one sample of a study of control samples from healthy donors and cancer patients. This table comes from immunoSEQ multiplex PCR, and its TCRdb copy is limited to in-frame clones, with some not included. The table shows roughly 84,000 clones, with 91% occurring only once. The specimen was blood. These receptor sequences come from a man in his forties or fifties in good health. CDR3s include the opening cysteine and the closing phenylalanine or tryptophan. A D gene is named only where the DNA matches it firmly. Clone size appears in some rows only: once, few, many, or a class for an expanded clone.

TRBV10-1	-	TRBD2	TRBJ2-1	CASSSGGYNEQFF	TGCGCCAGCAGTAGCGGGGGGTACAATGAGCAGTTCTTC
TRBV11-1	-	TRBD1	TRBJ2-7	CASSMDRGYEQYF	TGTGCCAGCAGTATGGACAGGGGGTACGAGCAGTACTTC
TRBV6-2/TRBV6-3	-	TRBD1	TRBJ1-1	CASSYLGQGRTEAFF	TGTGCCAGCAGTTACCTCGGACAGGGGCGGACTGAAGCTTTCTTT
TRBV20-1	-	-	TRBJ1-2	CSASPGSGYTF	TGCAGTGCTAGTCCCGGGAGTGGCTACACCTTC
TRBV5-1	-	-	TRBJ2-5	CASSLEGYGEETQYF	TGCGCCAGCAGCTTGGAGGGGTATGGGGAAGAGACCCAGTACTTC
TRBV3-1/TRBV3-2	-	-	TRBJ1-1	CASSQGVSGAEAFF	TGTGCCAGCAGCCAAGGTGTGTCGGGCGCTGAAGCTTTCTTT
TRBV10-1	few	-	TRBJ2-5	CARQGFAEETQYF	TGCGCCAGACAGGGCTTTGCCGAAGAGACCCAGTACTTC
TRBV5-6	-	-	TRBJ1-1	CASSPIQTTEAFF	TGTGCCAGCAGCCCCATCCAGACCACTGAAGCTTTCTTT
TRBV7-2	-	-	TRBJ1-5	CASSLYTGQPQHF	TGTGCCAGCAGCCTTTATACGGGGCAGCCCCAGCATTTT
TRBV18	-	-	TRBJ2-1	CASSIRGQSYNEQFF	TGTGCCAGCTCAATTCGAGGACAGTCTTACAATGAGCAGTTCTTC
TRBV6-6	-	-	TRBJ2-2	CASRPREAGELFF	TGTGCCAGCAGGCCTAGAGAGGCCGGGGAGCTGTTTTTT
TRBV6-6	few	-	TRBJ1-5	CASSYGGPGNQPQHF	TGTGCCAGCAGTTACGGGGGCCCGGGCAATCAGCCCCAGCATTTT
TRBV7-9	-	TRBD2	TRBJ2-3	CASSFLSGLEGSDTQYF	TGTGCCAGCAGCTTCCTTAGCGGACTAGAGGGCTCAGATACGCAGTATTTT
TRBV19	once	-	TRBJ1-5	CASSILDLSTNQPQHF	TGTGCCAGTAGTATTTTGGACCTAAGCACGAATCAGCCCCAGCATTTT
TRBV11-2	-	TRBD2	TRBJ2-3	CASSLGASGGWDTQYF	TGTGCCAGCAGCTTAGGGGCTAGCGGGGGCTGGGATACGCAGTATTTT
TRBV18	-	-	TRBJ2-3	CASSPGRPLSTDTQYF	TGTGCCAGCTCACCAGGACGGCCGCTGAGCACAGATACGCAGTATTTT
TRBV5-1	-	-	TRBJ1-1	CASSLDRGTEAFF	TGCGCCAGCAGCTTGGATAGGGGGACTGAAGCTTTCTTT
TRBV5-1	-	-	TRBJ2-1	CASSLGKGKIF	TGCGCCAGCAGCTTGGGGAAGGGCAAGATCTTC
TRBV10-2	-	TRBD1	TRBJ2-5	CASSARQGSGETQYF	TGCGCCAGCAGTGCCCGACAGGGATCAGGAGAGACCCAGTACTTC
TRBV25-1	many	-	TRBJ1-1	CASSERVARRAFF	TGTGCCAGCAGTGAAAGGGTGGCCCGACGGGCTTTCTTT
TRBV7-2	-	-	TRBJ1-3	CASSPWGSGNTIYF	TGTGCCAGCAGCCCTTGGGGGTCTGGAAACACCATATATTTT
TRBV5-1	-	-	TRBJ2-1	CASRVGGTTTNEEQFF	TGCGCCAGCAGGGTAGGGGGAACTACCACTAATGAGGAGCAGTTCTTC
TRBV9	-	-	TRBJ2-5	CASSVGGPTTETQYF	TGTGCCAGCAGCGTAGGAGGCCCAACTACGGAGACCCAGTACTTC
TRBV23-1	-	-	TRBJ2-7	CASSQSEDRKSYEQYF	TGCGCCAGCAGTCAATCGGAAGACCGGAAATCCTACGAGCAGTACTTC
TRBV9	-	-	TRBJ2-1	CASSVTGHHNEQFF	TGTGCCAGCAGCGTGACTGGGCACCACAATGAGCAGTTCTTC
TRBV6-2/TRBV6-3	-	-	TRBJ1-5	CASSLAGGGQPQHF	TGTGCCAGCAGTTTGGCCGGGGGCGGCCAGCCCCAGCATTTT
TRBV3-1/TRBV3-2	-	-	TRBJ1-2	CASSRWDGLTWGYGYTF	TGTGCCAGCAGCCGCTGGGACGGCCTCACATGGGGCTATGGCTACACCTTC
TRBV5-1	-	TRBD1	TRBJ2-7	CASGPGQGYEQYF	TGCGCCAGCGGACCGGGACAGGGCTACGAGCAGTACTTC
TRBV2	-	-	TRBJ2-1	CASSELYNEQFF	TGTGCCAGCAGTGAACTATACAATGAGCAGTTCTTC
TRBV30	-	-	TRBJ1-2	CAWSGGTFYGYTF	TGTGCCTGGAGTGGAGGGACCTTCTATGGCTACACCTTC
TRBV3-1/TRBV3-2	-	-	TRBJ1-1	CASSQGSLNTEAFF	TGTGCCAGCAGCCAAGGATCATTGAACACTGAAGCTTTCTTT
TRBV6-6	-	-	TRBJ1-2	CASSLRDTSNYGYTF	TGTGCCAGCAGTCTAAGGGACACCTCTAACTATGGCTACACCTTC
TRBV7-6	-	-	TRBJ2-7	CASSRTGTASYEQYF	TGTGCCAGCAGCAGAACCGGGACGGCCTCCTACGAGCAGTACTTC
TRBV7-2	once	-	TRBJ1-5	CASSLNSNQPQHF	TGTGCCAGCAGTCTAAATAGCAATCAGCCCCAGCATTTT
TRBV6-2/TRBV6-3	-	-	TRBJ1-1	CASSYLTGRTEAFF	TGTGCCAGCAGTTACCTCACAGGGCGAACTGAAGCTTTCTTT
TRBV3-1/TRBV3-2	-	-	TRBJ2-2	CASRGGAVTGELFF	TGTGCCAGCCGAGGAGGCGCCGTCACCGGGGAGCTGTTTTTT
TRBV5-1	-	-	TRBJ1-1	CASSLAGGNTEAFF	TGCGCCAGCAGCTTGGCCGGGGGGAACACTGAAGCTTTCTTT
TRBV6-5	-	-	TRBJ1-5	CASSYSRLDQPQHF	TGTGCCAGCAGTTACTCGCGGCTTGATCAGCCCCAGCATTTT